This T cell receptor (beta chain) was captured by sequencing in a study of cytomegalovirus exposure and HLA in healthy donors (dated by TCRdb to 2016 to 2017). Turning to the overall study: In an earlier analysis of around 540 of the donors, around 290 Gb of sequence data and 117 million unique TCR beta sequences from roughly 180 million T cells were reported. Roughly 320 gigabases of sequencing data and 70 million to 95 million unique TCR sequences made up an early release that covered under 750 HLA-typed donors. Among the roughly 430 genotyped donors, about 83% belonged to the genetic ancestry cluster associated with self-reported Caucasian donors. The study aimed to test whether cataloging public T cell receptors could reveal signatures of past pathogen exposure. The T cell repertoires of several hundred subjects were profiled by immunosequencing and related to cytomegalovirus serostatus. Along with the approximately 650-subject first cohort, a separate validation cohort of over 90 different subjects was used. The study combined high-throughput TCR immunosequencing, statistical association of individual TCRs with disease status, and machine learning to predict cytomegalovirus infection status. To study patterns of TCR occurrence, a later analysis re-analyzed previously published TCR beta repertoires from hundreds of donors and added high-resolution HLA genotyping. Rather than drawing on any new phenotypic data, the later analysis identified candidate immune exposures from TCR beta sequences and the way those sequences occurred across donors. An earlier analysis of several hundred of the donors applied high-throughput TCR beta sequencing to assess whether each TCR beta V gene segment acted as functional or pseudogenic. Donor age, sex, ethnicity and CMV serostatus were compiled together with the repertoire data. A later genetic analysis used genome-wide SNP genotypes for about 65% of the 666 donors, treating that subset as a discovery cohort. All discovery cohort repertoires had been generated on a single sequencing platform. HLA typing included class I and class II loci at four-digit resolution. The number of donors typed differed by locus, with roughly 629-640 for A, B, C, DRB1 and DQB1, roughly 520 for DQA1, approximately 580 for DPA1, and some 440 for DPB1. Roughly 5 DR-DQ haplotypes were handled as single units for association and clustering because linkage in the cohort was strong. Across 398 genotyped donors of the cohort, an average of about 240,000 unique TCR beta nucleotide sequences per donor were sequenced, and about a sixth of those sequences were non-productive. Study-level results and caveats: In an earlier analysis of some 640 of the donors, most TCR beta V segments were observed in productive rearrangements about 87% or about 30% of the time, broadly matching IMGT annotations. In this cohort, only TCR beta chains were sequenced, and detectable features were limited by the absence of alpha or paired-chain data. A later genetic analysis reported fewer N-insertions in productive TCRs among donors in an Asian-associated ancestry cluster than the roughly 720-donor mean. A group of highly shared sequence variants was considered likely to be a technical artifact of the sequencing pipeline. In a later analysis, over 15,000 TCR beta sequences were associated with specific HLA alleles at a false discovery rate of 0.05. The authors suggested that the approach could potentially be generalized to other disease states and immunological phenotypes. Some IMGT-functional V segments, including TRBV6-2 and TRBV6-3, could not be told apart with the 87-base-pair reads, so those segments were excluded. Correlated functional status among segregating V segments might be attributable to linkage disequilibrium, but an unknown experimental factor could not be ruled out. Over 15 rarely observed V segments, including chromosome 9 orphons, were excluded from the earlier analysis of some 590 of the donors because counts were too low. According to a later analysis, most CMV-associated TCR beta chains appeared to be HLA-restricted, and the HLA associations seemed to be driven largely by CMV exposure. Cytomegalovirus status was reported to be diagnosed by the classifier with high specificity and sensitivity in both the original and validation cohorts. A few of the identified cytomegalovirus-associated TCR beta chains were confirmed in vitro to be specific for cytomegalovirus antigens. In a later analysis, several top co-occurrence clusters were reported to appear linked to parvovirus B19, influenza, CMV and Epstein-Barr virus. Most TCR sequences were seen in very few donors, while some public TCRs were found in many individuals. Compared with equally common non-associated chains, HLA-associated TCR beta chains in a later analysis were more clonally expanded and had lower generation probabilities. The only immune exposure information available for the cohort was CMV serostatus. V-gene and J-gene trimming of TCR beta chains was associated with a missense DCLRE1C variant in a later genetic analysis, and the association was replicated in an independent cohort. According to a later analysis, TCR association rates differed among HLA loci, with DRB1 alleles showing the most associated TCRs and HLA-C alleles showing the fewest. The presence/absence analyses assumed that sequencing depth was roughly uniform across donors, and that assumption may not be true. A further reported finding was that TCR beta sequences accurately predicted the HLA-A and HLA-B alleles for most subjects in the first cohort. HLA typing was unavailable for some donors at each locus, so association tests used only the typed subset. In the study, around 150 TCR beta chains were listed as associated with cytomegalovirus. When HLA alleles, especially DR and DQ, strongly co-occurred, attributing TCR associations to individual alleles was difficult.

Library preparation was by the immunoSEQ multiplex PCR assay. For the multiplex PCR, a mixture combining 60 forward primers for TCR Vbeta segments and 13 reverse primers for TCR Jbeta segments was used. Amplification of the CDR3 region of rearranged TCR beta genes was performed with a multiplex PCR assay on genomic DNA. The Illumina HiSeq System was used to sequence the amplified TCR beta libraries as 87-base-pair reads. Under the source paper's analysis protocol: In a later analysis, 70 million to 95 million unique TCR beta chains were counted across the 650 to 700 repertoires, and roughly 11 million of these chains were shared by at least two donors. Raw reads were error-corrected and collapsed into unique sequences by a nearest-neighbor algorithm in which closely related sequences were merged to remove PCR and sequencing errors. CDR3 sequences were aligned to IMGT reference sequences to assign V, D and J gene segments. For a sequence to be retained, a match of at least six nucleotides to both a V gene segment and a J gene segment was required. A rearrangement was called productive if the CDR3 had no stop codons and remained in frame with V and J, and every other rearrangement was called non-productive. Following IMGT convention, CDR3 was defined as the stretch from the second conserved V-encoded cysteine up to the conserved J-encoded phenylalanine. The earlier analysis of fewer than 700 of the donors excluded sequences that lacked an unambiguous match to a single V gene segment. In an earlier analysis of several hundred of the donors, V segments were called functional above 56.7% productive rearrangements and were called segregating when the between-donor standard deviation exceeded 5%. A statistical classification framework was developed to diagnose cytomegalovirus status using the catalog of TCR beta chain sequences. A later analysis assigned V and J genes by comparing TCR nucleotide sequences with IMGT/GENE-DB human TR gene sequences. Using the TCRdist pipeline, a later analysis assigned CDR3 sequences along with most-parsimonious VDJ recombination scenarios. In a later analysis, every TCR beta chain was defined by the combination of its CDR3 amino acid sequence and its V-gene family, and reads without a unique V-gene family were dropped. To address suspected cross-contamination and a sequencing artifact, a later analysis removed 592 highly shared, low-generation-probability nucleotide sequences. In a later analysis, a clonal expansion index for each public chain was calculated from normalized within-repertoire ranks of inferred template counts. In a later analysis, generation probabilities were computed with a VDJ recombination model fitted to out-of-frame rearrangements, and the resulting probabilities were checked against IGoR. In a later analysis, hypergeometric tests were used to score TCR-TCR, TCR-HLA and TCR-CMV co-occurrence, with a repertoire-size bias correction applied to TCR pairs. False discovery rates were estimated in a later analysis by permuting HLA or CMV assignments 20 times. In a later analysis, co-occurring TCRs were grouped using DBSCAN, and TCRdist sequence similarity was added for clustering within HLA-allele-positive subsets. For co-occurrence clustering, repertoires with fewer than 30,000 or more than 120,000 public chains were excluded, along with four to six repertoires with anomalous nucleotide sharing. Here the immuneACCESS table is served through TCRdb, limited to in-frame sequences with V and J called. Missing clones are a known gap in these copies; in checked studies unresolved V genes cover under half, and the rest lacks a known reason. V and J calls and clone size come straight from that table; D and trimming were deduced from the DNA. For this sample there are 100,000 or so clones; more than 70% appear just once. Jointly, the top ten make up 3.5% to 5% of the sample.

Remarks on this clone: The antigen this receptor binds is unknown. Nothing much larger sits one base from this clone, and base qualities are not available.

The cohort comprised some 700 healthy bone marrow donors. All cohort members were sampled while nominally healthy, although unrecorded immune exposures were likely present. The donor tested CMV seronegative and was one of the 352 seronegative cohort members. Each donor provided a peripheral blood sample, and peripheral blood mononuclear cells were used for TCR beta sequencing. Genomic DNA was extracted from the blood cell samples with the Qiagen DNeasy Blood Extraction Kit. Relative to germline, V is 4 bases shorter and J is 2 bases shorter, with 9 bases between their ends. The CDR3 has 13 amino acids, counting the end cysteine and phenylalanine. Here the CDR3 DNA is all that survives: 39 bases in frame from base 1. In the germline V gene (reference sequence), CDR1 corresponds to SGHNT and CDR2 to YYREEE.

The sequence joins TRBV5-4 to TRBJ2-5; the D gene cannot be named for sure. The receptor was isolated from a young man in good health and CMV-seronegative. Sample: PBMCs. In nucleotide form, the sequence is TGTGCCAGCAGCCTGAGAGGTCAAGAGACCCAGTACTTC. This encodes CASSLRGQETQYF.